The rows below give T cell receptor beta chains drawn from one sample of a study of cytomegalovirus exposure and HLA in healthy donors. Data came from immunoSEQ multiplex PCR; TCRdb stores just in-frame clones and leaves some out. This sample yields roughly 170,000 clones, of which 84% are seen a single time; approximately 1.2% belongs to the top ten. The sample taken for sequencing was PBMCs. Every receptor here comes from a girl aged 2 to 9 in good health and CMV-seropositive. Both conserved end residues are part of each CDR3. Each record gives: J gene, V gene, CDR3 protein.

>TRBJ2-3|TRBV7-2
CASSYRGVQADTQYF
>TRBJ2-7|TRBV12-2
CASRWDWCYEQYF
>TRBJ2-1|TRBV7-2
CASSSWTPREQFF
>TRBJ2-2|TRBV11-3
CASSPGTGVFDTNTGELFF
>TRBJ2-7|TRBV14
CASSHGIGGYYEQYF
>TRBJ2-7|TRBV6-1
CASIGGLESSYEQYF
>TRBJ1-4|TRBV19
CASSMGLRTGGSDEKLFF
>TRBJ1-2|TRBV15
CATSSSRGGYTF
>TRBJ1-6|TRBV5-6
CASSLAGQGSLPLHF
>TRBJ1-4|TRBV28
CASSWDRDNEKLFF
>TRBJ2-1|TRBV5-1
CASSWISGNYNEQFF
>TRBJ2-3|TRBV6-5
CTSSPSGSLDTQYF
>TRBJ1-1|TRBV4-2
CASISRGVNTEAFF
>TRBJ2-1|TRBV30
CAGGGLTEFF
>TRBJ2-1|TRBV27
CASSVSSDLNEQFF
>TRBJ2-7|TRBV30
CAWRALAAEQYF
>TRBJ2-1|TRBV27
CASSGGTYNEQFF
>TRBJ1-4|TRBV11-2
CASSTGTGDEKLFF
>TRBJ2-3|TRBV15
CATNGQSTDTQYF
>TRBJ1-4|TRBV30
CACRQINEKLFF
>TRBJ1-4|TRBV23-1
CASSGGDSKSEKLFF
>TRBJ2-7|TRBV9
CASSVEYGANAYEQYF
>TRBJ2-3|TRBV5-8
CASSPLLAEGTDTQYF
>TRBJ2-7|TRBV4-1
CASSQDRLEGYEQYF
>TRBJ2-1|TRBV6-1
CASSEIVAGGQYNEQFF
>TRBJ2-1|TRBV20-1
CSVPYRNEQFF
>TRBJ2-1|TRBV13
CASSPAGGNNYNEQFF
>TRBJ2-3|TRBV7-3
CASSLTGGGTYLDTQYF
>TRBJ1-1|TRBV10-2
CASSRTGGTEAFF
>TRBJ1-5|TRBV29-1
CSVGTGNNQPQHF
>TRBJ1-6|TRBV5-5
CASSFGTGGSPLHF
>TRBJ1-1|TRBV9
CASSVRRDTEAFF
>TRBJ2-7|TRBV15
CATSRDRGLYEQYF
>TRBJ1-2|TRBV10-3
CAISESAGLSRVYGYTF
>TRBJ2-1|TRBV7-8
CASSLEPYNEQFF
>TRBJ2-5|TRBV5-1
CASSLGTSGSGETQYF
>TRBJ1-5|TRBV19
CASSPGTGGNQPQHF
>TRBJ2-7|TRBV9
CASSVGQGTSYEQYF
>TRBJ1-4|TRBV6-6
CASSGANEKLFF
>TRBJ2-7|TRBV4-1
CASSQDTRSSYEQYF